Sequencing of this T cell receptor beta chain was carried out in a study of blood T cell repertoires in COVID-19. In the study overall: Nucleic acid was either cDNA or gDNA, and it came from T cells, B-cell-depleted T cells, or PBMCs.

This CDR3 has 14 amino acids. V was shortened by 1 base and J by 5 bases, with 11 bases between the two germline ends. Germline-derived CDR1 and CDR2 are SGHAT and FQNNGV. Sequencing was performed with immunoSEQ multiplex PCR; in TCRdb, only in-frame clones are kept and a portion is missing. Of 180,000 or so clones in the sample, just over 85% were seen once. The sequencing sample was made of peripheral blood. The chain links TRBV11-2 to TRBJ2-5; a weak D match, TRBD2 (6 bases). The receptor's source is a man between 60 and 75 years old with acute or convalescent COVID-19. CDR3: CASSLAWGDETQYF. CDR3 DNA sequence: TGTGCCAGCAGCTTAGCTTGGGGGGACGAGACCCAGTACTTC.